The present entry profiles one T cell receptor (beta chain) with its context. The target antigen is unknown. Germline V gene data show CDR1 as MNHNY and CDR2 as SVGAGI (reference sequence). The CDR3 is 16 amino acids. V lost 6 bases and J lost 3; bases outside the gene matches: 8. This entry is derived from a study of OX40 agonist ivuxolimab in advanced cancers. Some clones are missing from TCRdb's copy, which holds only in-frame ones; the method was immunoSEQ multiplex PCR. Of approximately 45,000 clones in the sample, about four fifths are singletons; the top ten hold more than 2%. Study outcomes and limitations: CD4+ and CD8+ T cells in blood underwent clonal expansion by week 6 at 0.1 to 3.0 mg/kg. Some of the nonresponding patients also showed low levels of normalized T-cell clonal expansion.

Systemic immunosuppression or a history of autoimmune disease excluded patients. This material consisted of CD4+ or CD8+ T cells sorted from blood, taken in a trial of the OX40 agonist ivuxolimab. This receptor was identified in an adult with an advanced solid tumor such as melanoma, head and neck, liver or kidney cancer. This chain links TRBV6-6 with TRBJ1-3; 10 bases map to TRBD1. CDR3 protein: CASSPDRGPHGNTIYF. CDR3 DNA: TGTGCCAGCAGCCCCGACAGGGGGCCGCATGGAAACACCATATATTTT.